This T cell receptor beta chain was observed in a study of blood T cells in healthy people across ages. A word on this clonotype: Its antigen is currently unknown.

Donors each provided about 10 milliliters of peripheral blood. Per sample, at least 6 micrograms of total RNA were extracted. A J-beta primer mix and a sample-barcoded 5' primer were used in a second PCR of roughly 6 to 11 cycles. Individual samples furnished no less than 2.5 million CDR3-containing paired-end reads apiece. TCRdb reprocessed the 5' RACE reads via MiXCR and lists one record per CDR3 protein. The table has more than 650,000 distinct CDR3 sequences, roughly 50% seen once. General study points: Long-lived donors carried more naive CD4+ cells and greater diversity than aged donors.

Sequencing used blood. The clonotype comes from a man older than 75 in good health.

The CDR3, as DNA: TGTGCCAGCCGTACTAGCGGGAGGGGAGGTAGCACAGATACGCAGTATTTT. Amino acid sequence: CASRTSGRGGSTDTQYF. The J gene is TRBJ2-3, the V gene TRBV28, with TRBD2 matching 13 bases. J gave up 0 bases and V 8 bases, and 8 bases lay outside the gene matches. The CDR3 is 17 amino acids. Looked up from germline, CDR1 is MDHEN and CDR2 is SYDVKM.